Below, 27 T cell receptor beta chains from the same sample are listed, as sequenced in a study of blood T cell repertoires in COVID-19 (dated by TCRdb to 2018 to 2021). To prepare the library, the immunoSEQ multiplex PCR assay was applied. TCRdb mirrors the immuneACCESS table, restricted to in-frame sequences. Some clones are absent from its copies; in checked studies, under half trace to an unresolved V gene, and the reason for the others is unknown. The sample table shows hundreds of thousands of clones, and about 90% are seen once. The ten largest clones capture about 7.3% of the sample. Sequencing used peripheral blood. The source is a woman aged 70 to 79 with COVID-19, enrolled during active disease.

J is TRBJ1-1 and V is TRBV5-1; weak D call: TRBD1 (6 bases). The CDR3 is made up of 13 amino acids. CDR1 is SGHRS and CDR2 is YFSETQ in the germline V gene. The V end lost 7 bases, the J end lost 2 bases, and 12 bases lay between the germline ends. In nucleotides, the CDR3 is TGCGCCAGCGAGAGCGGGGGCAACACTGAAGCTTTCTTT. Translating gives CASESGGNTEAFF.

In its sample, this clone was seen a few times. The CDR3 here is CASSQDEGLFYEQYF. The CDR3 coding sequence is TGTGCCAGCAGCCAAGATGAGGGACTTTTCTACGAGCAGTACTTC. This chain links TRBV4-2 with TRBJ2-7, with D possibly being TRBD2 (6 bases). The germline V gene encodes CDR1 LGHNA and CDR2 YNFKEQ. Deletions cut 0 bases from V and 3 bases from J, with 12 bases between. CDR3 length equals 15 residues.

The CDR3 is CASSLWAGGSTDTQYF. As DNA, the CDR3 is TGTGCCAGCAGCTTATGGGCGGGGGGGAGCACAGATACGCAGTATTTT. This chain joins TRBV11-2 and TRBJ2-3, with 9 nucleotides matching TRBD2. The V gene's germline CDR1 is SGHAT and CDR2 FQNNGV. J lost 0 bases, V lost 2 bases, and 3 bases had no gene match. CDR3 length equals 16 residues. The entire variable domain, with the rest obtained from reference TRBV11-2 and TRBJ2-3, is as follows: EAGVAQSPRYKIIEKRQSVAFWCNPISGHATLYWYQQILGQGPKLLIQFQNNGVVDDSQLPKDRFSAERLKGVDSTLKIQPAKLEDSAVYLCASSLWAGGSTDTQYFGPGTRLTVL.

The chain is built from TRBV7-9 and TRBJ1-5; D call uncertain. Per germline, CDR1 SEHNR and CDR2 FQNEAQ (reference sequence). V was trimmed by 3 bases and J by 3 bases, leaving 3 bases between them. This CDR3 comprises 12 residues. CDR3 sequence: CASSFYNQPQHF. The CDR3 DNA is TGTGCCAGCAGCTTCTACAATCAGCCCCAGCATTTT.

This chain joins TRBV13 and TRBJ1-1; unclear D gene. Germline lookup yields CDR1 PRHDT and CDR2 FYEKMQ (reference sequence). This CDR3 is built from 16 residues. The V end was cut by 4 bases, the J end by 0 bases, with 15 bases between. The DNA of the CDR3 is TGTGCCAGCAGCTCCGACTCCAGGACTTTGAACACTGAAGCTTTCTTT. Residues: CASSSDSRTLNTEAFF.

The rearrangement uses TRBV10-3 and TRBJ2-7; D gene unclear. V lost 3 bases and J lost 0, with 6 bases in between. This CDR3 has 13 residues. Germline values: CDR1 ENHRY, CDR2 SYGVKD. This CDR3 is CAISDGISYEQYF. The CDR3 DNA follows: TGTGCCATCAGTGATGGCATCTCCTACGAGCAGTACTTC.

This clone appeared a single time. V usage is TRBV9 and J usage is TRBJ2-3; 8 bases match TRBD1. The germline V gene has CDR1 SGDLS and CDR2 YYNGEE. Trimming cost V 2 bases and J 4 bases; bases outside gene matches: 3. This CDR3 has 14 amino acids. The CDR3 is CASSVDRASDTQYF. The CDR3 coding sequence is TGTGCCAGCAGCGTGGACAGGGCTTCAGATACGCAGTATTTT.

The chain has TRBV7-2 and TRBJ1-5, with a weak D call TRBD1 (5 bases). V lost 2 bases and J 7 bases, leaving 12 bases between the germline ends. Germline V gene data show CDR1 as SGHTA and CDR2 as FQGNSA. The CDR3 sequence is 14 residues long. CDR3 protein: CASSLRSGFQPQHF. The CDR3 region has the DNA TGTGCCAGCAGCTTAAGATCAGGGTTCCAGCCCCAGCATTTT.

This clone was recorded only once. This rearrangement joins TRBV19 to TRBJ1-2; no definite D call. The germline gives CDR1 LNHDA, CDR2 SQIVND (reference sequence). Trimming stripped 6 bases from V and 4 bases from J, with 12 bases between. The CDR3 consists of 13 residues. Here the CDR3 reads CASSPSGSYGYTF. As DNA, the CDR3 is TGTGCCAGTAGCCCGTCGGGATCCTATGGCTACACCTTC.

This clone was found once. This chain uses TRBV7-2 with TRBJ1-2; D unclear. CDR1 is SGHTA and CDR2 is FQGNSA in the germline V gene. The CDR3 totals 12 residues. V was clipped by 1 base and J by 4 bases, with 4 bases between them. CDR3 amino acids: CASSLDGYGYTF. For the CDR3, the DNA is TGTGCCAGCAGCTTAGACGGCTATGGCTACACCTTC.

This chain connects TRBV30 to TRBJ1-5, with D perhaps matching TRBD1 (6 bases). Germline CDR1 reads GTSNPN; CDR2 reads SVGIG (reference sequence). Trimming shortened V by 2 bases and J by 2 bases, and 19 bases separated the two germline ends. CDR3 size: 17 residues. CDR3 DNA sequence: TGTGCCTGGAGTCGGGGCGGGGGGCTGGCGGGCAATCAGCCCCAGCATTTT. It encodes CAWSRGGGLAGNQPQHF.

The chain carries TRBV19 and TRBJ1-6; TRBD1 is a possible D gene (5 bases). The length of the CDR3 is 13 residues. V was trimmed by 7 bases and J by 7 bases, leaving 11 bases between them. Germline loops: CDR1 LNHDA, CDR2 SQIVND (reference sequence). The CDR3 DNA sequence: TGTGCCAGTAAACAGGTGGAAAATTCACCCCTCCACTTT. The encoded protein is CASKQVENSPLHF. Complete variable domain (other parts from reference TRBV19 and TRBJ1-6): DGGITQSPKYLFRKEGQNVTLSCEQNLNHDAMYWYRQDPGQGLRLIYYSQIVNDFQKGDIAEGYSVSREKKESFPLTVTSAQKNPTAFYLCASKQVENSPLHFGNGTRLTVT.

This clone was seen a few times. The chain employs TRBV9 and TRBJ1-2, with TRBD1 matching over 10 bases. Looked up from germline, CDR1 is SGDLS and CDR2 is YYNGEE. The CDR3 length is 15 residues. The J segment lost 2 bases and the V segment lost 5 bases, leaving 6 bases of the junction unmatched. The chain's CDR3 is CASRRGTGANYGYTF. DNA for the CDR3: TGTGCCAGCAGGAGGGGGACAGGGGCGAACTATGGCTACACCTTC.

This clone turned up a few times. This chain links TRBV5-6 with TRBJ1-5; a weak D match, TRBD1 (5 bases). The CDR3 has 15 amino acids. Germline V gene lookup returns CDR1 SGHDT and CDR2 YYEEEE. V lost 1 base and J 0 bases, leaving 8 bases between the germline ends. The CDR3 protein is CASSLRQSSNQPQHF. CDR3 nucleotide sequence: TGTGCCAGCAGCTTGCGACAGAGTAGCAATCAGCCCCAGCATTTT. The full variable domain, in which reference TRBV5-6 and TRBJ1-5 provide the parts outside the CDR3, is DAGVTQSPTHLIKTRGQQVTLRCSPKSGHDTVSWYQQALGQGPQFIFQYYEEEERQRGNFPDRFSGHQFPNYSSELNVNALLLGDSALYLCASSLRQSSNQPQHFGDGTRLSIL.

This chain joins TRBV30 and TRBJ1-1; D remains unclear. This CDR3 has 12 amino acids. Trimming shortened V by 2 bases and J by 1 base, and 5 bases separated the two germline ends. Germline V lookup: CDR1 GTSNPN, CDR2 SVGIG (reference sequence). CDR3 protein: CAWSRQNTEAFF. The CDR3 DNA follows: TGTGCCTGGAGTCGACAGAACACTGAAGCTTTCTTT.

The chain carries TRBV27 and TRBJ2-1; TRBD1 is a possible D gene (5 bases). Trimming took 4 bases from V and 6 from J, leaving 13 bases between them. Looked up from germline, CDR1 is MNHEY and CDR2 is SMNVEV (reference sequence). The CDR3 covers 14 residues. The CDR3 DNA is TGTGCCAGCAGTTGGTCAGGGTTCGGCAATGAGCAGTTCTTC. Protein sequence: CASSWSGFGNEQFF.

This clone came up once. In DNA, the CDR3 is TGTGCCAGTAGTATTCCAGGGGAAACTGAAGCTTTCTTT. Amino acid sequence: CASSIPGETEAFF. J is TRBJ1-1 and V is TRBV19; perhaps TRBD1 as D (6 bases). Trimming cost V 3 bases and J 5 bases, with 10 bases left between them. The germline V gene has CDR1 LNHDA and CDR2 SQIVND (reference sequence). The CDR3 is made up of 13 amino acids.

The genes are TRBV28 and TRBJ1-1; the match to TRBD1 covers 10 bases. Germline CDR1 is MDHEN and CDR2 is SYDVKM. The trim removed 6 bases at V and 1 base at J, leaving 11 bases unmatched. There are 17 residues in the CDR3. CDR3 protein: CASSKRTGGRGNTEAFF. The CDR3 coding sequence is TGTGCCAGCAGCAAGAGGACAGGGGGTAGGGGGAACACTGAAGCTTTCTTT.

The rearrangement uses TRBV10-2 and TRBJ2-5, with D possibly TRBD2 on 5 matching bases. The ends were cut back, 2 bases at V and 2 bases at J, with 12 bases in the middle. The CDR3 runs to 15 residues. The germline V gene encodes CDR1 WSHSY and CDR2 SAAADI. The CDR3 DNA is TGCGCCAGCAGTGAGGAGGACTTGGATCAAGAGACCCAGTACTTC. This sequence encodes CASSEEDLDQETQYF.

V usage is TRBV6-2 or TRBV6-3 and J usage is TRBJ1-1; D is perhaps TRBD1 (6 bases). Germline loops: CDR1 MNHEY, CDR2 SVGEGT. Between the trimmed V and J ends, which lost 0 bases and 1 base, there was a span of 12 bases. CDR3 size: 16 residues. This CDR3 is CASSYSTGGRNTEAFF. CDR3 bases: TGTGCCAGCAGTTACTCGACGGGGGGGCGGAACACTGAAGCTTTCTTT.

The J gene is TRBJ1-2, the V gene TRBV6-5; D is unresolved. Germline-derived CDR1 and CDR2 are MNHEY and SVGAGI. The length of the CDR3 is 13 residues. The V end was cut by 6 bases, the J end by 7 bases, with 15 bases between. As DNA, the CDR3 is TGTGCCAGCAGCCCACGAAGTATCGGTGGCTACACCTTC. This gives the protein CASSPRSIGGYTF.

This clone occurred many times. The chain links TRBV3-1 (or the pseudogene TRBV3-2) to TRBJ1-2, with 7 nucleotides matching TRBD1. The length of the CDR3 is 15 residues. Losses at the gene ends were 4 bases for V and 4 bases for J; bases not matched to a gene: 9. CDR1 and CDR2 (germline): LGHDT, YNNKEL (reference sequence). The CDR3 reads CASSRTTGASYGYTF. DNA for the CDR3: TGTGCCAGCAGCCGAACTACAGGGGCCAGCTATGGCTACACCTTC.

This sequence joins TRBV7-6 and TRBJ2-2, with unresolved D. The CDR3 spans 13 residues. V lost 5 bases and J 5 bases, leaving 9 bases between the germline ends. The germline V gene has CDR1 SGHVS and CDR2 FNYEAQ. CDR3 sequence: CASSPSRTGELFF. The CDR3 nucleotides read TGTGCCAGCAGCCCCAGCAGGACCGGGGAGCTGTTTTTT.

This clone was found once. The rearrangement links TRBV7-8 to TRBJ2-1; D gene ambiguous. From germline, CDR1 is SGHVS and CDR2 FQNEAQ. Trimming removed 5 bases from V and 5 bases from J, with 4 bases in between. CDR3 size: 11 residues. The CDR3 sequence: CASSVNNEQFF. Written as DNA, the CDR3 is TGTGCCAGCAGCGTTAACAATGAGCAGTTCTTC.

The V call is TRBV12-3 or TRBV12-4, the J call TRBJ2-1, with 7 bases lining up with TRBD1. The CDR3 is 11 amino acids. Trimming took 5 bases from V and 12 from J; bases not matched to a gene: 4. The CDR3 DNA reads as TGTGCCAGCAGTCTCCGGGACAGGCAGTTCTTC. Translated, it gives CASSLRDRQFF.

The CDR3 sequence is CATSRDQPTSGDSPLHF. CDR3 in DNA: TGTGCCACCAGCAGAGACCAACCGACATCAGGGGATTCACCCCTCCACTTT. V usage is TRBV15 and J usage is TRBJ1-6, with D possibly being TRBD1 (6 bases). CDR3 length: 17 amino acids. Germline assignment: CDR1 LNHNV and CDR2 YYDKDF (reference sequence). V was cut by 0 bases and J by 8 bases, with 17 bases left in between.

The CDR3 here is CASSLAGTGGVFYTQYF. The CDR3 nucleotides are TGTGCCAGCAGCTTGGCCGGGACAGGGGGCGTATTTTATACGCAGTATTTT. The chain combines TRBV5-8 with TRBJ2-3; TRBD1 aligns across 12 bases. Trimming removed 0 bases from V and 7 bases from J; junction bases left unmatched: 9. Per germline, CDR1 SGHTS and CDR2 YDEGEE. The CDR3 sequence is 17 residues long.